These T cell receptor beta chains were read from a single sample in a study of shared clonotypes between healthy human individuals. Using immunoSEQ multiplex PCR, the repertoire was profiled, and TCRdb retains in-frame clones only, with some absent. The repertoire holds about a million clones, roughly 72% seen once, with approximately 1.5% in the top ten. The sample was memory CD4+ T cells sorted from blood. These receptors were obtained from a man between 18 and 29 years old in good health. Each CDR3 is given with its conserved first and last residue. The order of the fields is J gene, V gene, D gene, clone size, CDR3 DNA, CDR3 protein. A D gene is named only where the DNA matches it firmly. For some rows the clone size is stated as once, few or many, or as a class when expanded; others skip it.

J: TRBJ2-5; V: TRBV18; D: .; size: .; DNA: TGTGCCAGCTCACCACCGGCAAGACAGGAATGGTATGGGGAGACCCAGTACTTC; CDR3: CASSPPARQEWYGETQYF
J: TRBJ2-3; V: TRBV18; D: .; size: .; DNA: TGTGCCAGCTCACCAGTGACAGCCGGGGACACAGATACGCAGTATTTT; CDR3: CASSPVTAGDTDTQYF
J: TRBJ2-2; V: TRBV5-4; D: TRBD2; size: .; DNA: TGTGCCAGCAGCTTAGCGGGAGTGCCCGGGGAGCTGTTTTTT; CDR3: CASSLAGVPGELFF
J: TRBJ1-2; V: TRBV9; D: .; size: few; DNA: TGTGCCAGCAGCGTTAACTATGGCTACACCTTC; CDR3: CASSVNYGYTF
J: TRBJ2-1; V: TRBV6-5; D: .; size: .; DNA: TGTGCCAGCAGTCCGACGCTTTCCTACAATGAGCAGTTCTTC; CDR3: CASSPTLSYNEQFF
J: TRBJ1-1; V: TRBV11-3; D: TRBD1; size: .; DNA: TGTGCCAGCAGCTACCAGACAGGGTTCGAAATCACTGAAGCTTTCTTT; CDR3: CASSYQTGFEITEAFF
J: TRBJ2-7; V: TRBV27; D: TRBD1; size: .; DNA: TGTGCCAGCAATACCCGTCGGGACAGGGGGCAAGAGCAGTACTTC; CDR3: CASNTRRDRGQEQYF
J: TRBJ2-2; V: TRBV5-8; D: .; size: .; DNA: TGTGCCAGCAGCTTGGCAACCCTAATCGTCACCGGGGAGCTGTTTTTT; CDR3: CASSLATLIVTGELFF
J: TRBJ2-2; V: TRBV5-1; D: .; size: .; DNA: TGCGCCAGCAGCTTGGCGTCGGCGGGGTCGGGGGAGCTGTTTTTT; CDR3: CASSLASAGSGELFF
J: TRBJ1-2; V: TRBV28; D: .; size: .; DNA: TGTGCCAGCAGTGGGTCGCGCTCCCGCGGAGGCTACACCTTC; CDR3: CASSGSRSRGGYTF
J: TRBJ2-3; V: TRBV5-4; D: .; size: .; DNA: TGTGCCAGCAGCTTGGCCCGGGCGGTAAAAAGCACAGATACGCAGTATTTT; CDR3: CASSLARAVKSTDTQYF
J: TRBJ2-3; V: TRBV29-1; D: .; size: .; DNA: TGCAGCGTTGAAGGGGACTCGGATACGCAGTATTTT; CDR3: CSVEGDSDTQYF
J: TRBJ1-4; V: TRBV9; D: .; size: .; DNA: TGTGCCAGCAGCGGTTCGAGGACAACTAATGAAAAACTGTTTTTT; CDR3: CASSGSRTTNEKLFF
J: TRBJ2-5; V: TRBV28; D: .; size: .; DNA: TGTGCCAGCAGAACCCAAGAGACCCAGTACTTC; CDR3: CASRTQETQYF
J: TRBJ1-1; V: TRBV19; D: .; size: few; DNA: TGTGCCAGTAGTATCGGGTCGGTGATCACTGAAGCTTTCTTT; CDR3: CASSIGSVITEAFF